The sequence of this TCR beta chain was determined in a study of cytomegalovirus exposure and HLA in healthy donors. The CDR3 covers 15 residues. Germline-derived CDR1 and CDR2 are ENHRY and SYGVKD. The V and J ends lost 3 bases and 0 bases respectively, with 11 bases between them. This clone has a handful of counts. PCR primers comprised 60 Vbeta and 13 Jbeta primers. TCRdb keeps only in-frame clones here, not all; method: immunoSEQ multiplex PCR. The repertoire holds 40,000 or so clones, with approximately 71% as singletons. This rearrangement joins TRBV10-3 to TRBJ1-1; tentative D call: TRBD1 (6 bases). The receptor was derived from a man between 50 and 59 years old in good health and CMV-seropositive. The sequencing input was PBMCs. CDR3 sequence: CAISEGGGMNTEAFF. The CDR3, as DNA: TGTGCCATCAGTGAAGGGGGGGGCATGAACACTGAAGCTTTCTTT.